This TCR beta chain is drawn from a study of shared clonotypes between healthy human individuals. This clone appeared a few times. Generated by immunoSEQ multiplex PCR, the TCRdb table keeps only in-frame clones and is missing some. The sample carries about a million clones, 77% recorded once. V shed 5 bases, J shed 5 bases, and the junction held 10 bases outside the gene matches. This CDR3 has 15 residues. The V gene's germline CDR1 is SGHTA and CDR2 FQGTGA. The TCR comes from a man aged 18 to 30 in good health. Some clones in this sample may be carry-over from other donors' samples. V gene TRBV7-3 combines with J gene TRBJ2-7, with TRBD1 matching over 9 bases. Sequencing was done on a sample of memory CD4+ T cells from PBMCs. Subset given: CD45RA-negative fraction. DNA of the CDR3: TGTGCCAGCAGCAGGGCCGGGACAGGGTCTAACGAGCAGTACTTC. Translation: CASSRAGTGSNEQYF.